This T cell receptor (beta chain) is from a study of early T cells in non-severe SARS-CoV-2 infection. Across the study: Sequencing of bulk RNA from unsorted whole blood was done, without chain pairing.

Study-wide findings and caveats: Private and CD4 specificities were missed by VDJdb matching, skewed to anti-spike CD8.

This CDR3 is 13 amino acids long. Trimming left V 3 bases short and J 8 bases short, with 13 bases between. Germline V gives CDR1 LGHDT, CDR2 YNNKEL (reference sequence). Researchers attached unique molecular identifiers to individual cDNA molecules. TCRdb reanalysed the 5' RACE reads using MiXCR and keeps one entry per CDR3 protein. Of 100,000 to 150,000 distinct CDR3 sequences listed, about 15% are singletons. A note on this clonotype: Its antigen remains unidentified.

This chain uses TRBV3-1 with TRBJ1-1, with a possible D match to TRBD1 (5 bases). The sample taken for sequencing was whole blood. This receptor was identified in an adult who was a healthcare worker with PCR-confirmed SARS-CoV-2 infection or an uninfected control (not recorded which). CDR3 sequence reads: CASSQGGHVEAFF. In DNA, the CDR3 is TGTGCCAGCAGCCAGGGGGGTCATGTAGAAGCTTTCTTT.